Given below is one T cell receptor (beta chain) in context. Germline-derived CDR1 and CDR2 are SGHTA and FQGTGA. The CDR3 is made up of 16 amino acids. V was shortened by 3 bases and J by 1 base, with 12 bases between the two germline ends. This entry comes from a study of OX40 agonist ivuxolimab in advanced cancers. Profiled with immunoSEQ multiplex PCR; TCRdb holds only in-frame clones, not every one. The sample holds about 73,000 clones, 88% seen once. Sample: CD4+ or CD8+ T cells sorted from blood, taken in a trial of the OX40 agonist ivuxolimab. The chain links TRBV7-3 to TRBJ2-2, with D tentatively TRBD2 (5 bases). The receptor was isolated from an adult with an advanced solid tumor such as melanoma, head and neck, liver or kidney cancer. CDR3 sequence: CASSFPAGRNTGELFF. CDR3 sequence (DNA): TGTGCCAGCAGCTTTCCAGCTGGGAGGAACACCGGGGAGCTGTTTTTT.